This T cell receptor (beta chain) is from a study of regulatory T cells in long-lasting Graves disease. Time point noted: newly diagnosed GD, antithyroid drugs for less than 3 months. After RNA was extracted from PBMCs, the TCR library was made from it. Under American Thyroid Association guidelines, Graves' disease was diagnosed. This clonotype has a count of ten or more. The antigen is undetermined. Between the trimmed V and J ends, which lost 0 bases and 1 base, there was a span of 12 bases. The CDR3 covers 15 residues. CDR1 DFQATT and CDR2 SNEGSKA come from the germline V gene (reference sequence). General observations from the study: Sharing of public clonotypes was greater in persistent patients (about 2,700) than in new patients (966). Persistent disease preferred TRBV28, TRBJ1-2 and TRBJ2-5.

Arm-PCR with iRepertoire HTBI primers amplified the CDR3 regions for these TCR beta libraries. MiXCR, run by TCRdb on the multiplex PCR reads, gives a single entry per CDR3 protein. Among 350,000 to 400,000 distinct CDR3 sequences listed, around 15% were seen once. The receptor comes from a female donor with Graves disease. Specimen: peripheral blood mononuclear cells (PBMCs), collected at new diagnosis, from a patient treated with antithyroid drugs. The chain links TRBV20-1 to TRBJ1-1; a possible D gene is TRBD1 (5 bases). CDR3 sequence reads: CSAREPRARNTEAFF. The CDR3, as DNA: TGCAGTGCTAGAGAACCCAGGGCAAGGAACACTGAAGCTTTCTTT.